Included here is one T cell receptor (beta chain) sequence, with context. Its antigen is currently unknown. This sample was taken from a study of T cell repertoires in cytomegalovirus infection. There are 14 residues in the CDR3. Trimming removed 0 bases at V and 5 bases at J, with 11 bases between. Study-wide findings and caveats: CMV carriers with the relevant HLA were identified by cumulative public TCR beta family frequency. The ex vivo response was dominated by HLA-C-restricted CMV-specific TCR beta clonotypes.

TCRdb re-analysed the reads in MiXCR, keeping a single row per CDR3 protein. The sample shows hundreds of thousands of distinct CDR3 sequences, roughly 42% of them seen only once. This sequence originates from a human donor in good health (CMV status not recorded). Some clones in this sample may be carry-over from other donors' samples. This chain connects TRBV5-7 to TRBJ1-1; tentatively, D is TRBD1 (5 bases). TRBV5-7 is placed among ORFs of uncertain function. Sequenced here: cultured PBMCs, sampled from culture after CMV antigen stimulation. CDR3 coding DNA: TGTGCCAGCAGCTTGGTAAGGGGAGAGACTGAAGCTTTCTTT. It codes for CASSLVRGETEAFF.